The next 21 T cell receptor beta chains were all read from a single sample in a study of blood T cell repertoires in COVID-19. TCRdb's copy holds only in-frame clones and misses some; the assay was immunoSEQ multiplex PCR. The sample lists tens of thousands of clones, 90% occurring once. Sequencing used peripheral blood. The receptors here all came from a man aged 50-60 years with acute or convalescent COVID-19.

The V and J genes are TRBV10-2 and TRBJ2-2; 8 bases agree with TRBD1. Germline CDR1 reads WSHSY; CDR2 reads SAAADI. The CDR3 is 15 residues long. After removal of 5 bases from V and 4 bases from J, the junction contained 6 bases not matched to a gene. The CDR3 DNA sequence: TGCGCCAGCAGTCCTCAGGGGGCCCTCACCGGGGAGCTGTTTTTT. Translation: CASSPQGALTGELFF.

The rearrangement joins TRBV9 to TRBJ1-5; no clear D. The V and J ends lost 0 bases and 9 bases respectively, with 10 bases between them. The CDR3 is 13 amino acids. Germline V gene data show CDR1 as SGDLS and CDR2 as YYNGEE. The CDR3: CASSVDGEGPQHF. For the CDR3, the DNA is TGTGCCAGCAGCGTAGATGGGGAGGGGCCCCAGCATTTT.

Remarks on this clone: Additional DNA sequences in this sample encode the identical CDR3. The chain couples TRBV20-1 to TRBJ2-1, with D possibly TRBD2 on 5 matching bases. V lost 6 bases, J lost 4 bases, and 7 bases lay in between. Germline V gene data show CDR1 as DFQATT and CDR2 as SNEGSKA (reference sequence). CDR3 length: 11 residues. CDR3 nucleotides: TGCAGTGCAAGGACTTACAATGAGCAGTTCTTC. Amino acids: CSARTYNEQFF.

The chain uses TRBV28 and TRBJ1-3, with a weak D call TRBD1 (6 bases). CDR1 and CDR2 from the germline V gene are MDHEN and SYDVKM. V was clipped by 7 bases and J by 0 bases, with 13 bases between them. The CDR3 sequence is 15 residues long. CDR3 residues: CASTGGQHSGNTIYF. The CDR3 DNA sequence: TGTGCCAGCACCGGTGGACAGCACTCTGGAAACACCATATATTTT.

The chain combines TRBV3-1 (or the pseudogene TRBV3-2) with TRBJ2-1; 7 bases agree with TRBD2. The V gene end was trimmed by 4 bases and the J gene end by 4 bases; junction bases not matched to a gene: 4. The CDR3 extends over 14 amino acids. Germline V CDR1 and CDR2: LGHDT, YNNKEL (reference sequence). The CDR3 nucleotides are TGTGCCAGCAGCCGGGGACTACAATACAATGAGCAGTTCTTC. Translation: CASSRGLQYNEQFF.

The CDR3 protein is CATSTAAIQPQHF. The CDR3 DNA is TGTGCCACCAGCACGGCGGCTATTCAGCCCCAGCATTTT. The chain joins TRBV15 to TRBJ1-5; D not certain. The germline V and J ends were trimmed by 4 bases and 6 bases, with 10 bases remaining between them. Germline V gives CDR1 LNHNV, CDR2 YYDKDF (reference sequence). There are 13 residues in the CDR3.

The chain employs TRBV7-6 and TRBJ1-5; D is ambiguous. The CDR3 consists of 15 residues. CDR1 SGHVS and CDR2 FNYEAQ come from the germline V gene. Trimming took 0 bases from V and 3 from J, leaving 9 bases between them. The CDR3 here is CASSLAGRDNQPQHF. The CDR3 bases are TGTGCCAGCAGCTTAGCGGGGAGGGACAATCAGCCCCAGCATTTT.

The chain has TRBV5-4 and TRBJ2-5; TRBD2 agrees at 8 bases. The CDR3 contains 16 residues. Germline CDR1 is SGHNT and CDR2 is YYREEE (reference sequence). Trimming cost V 2 bases and J 4 bases; bases outside gene matches: 10. The chain's CDR3 is CASSFSYGLAGETQYF. CDR3 nucleotide sequence: TGTGCCAGCAGCTTCAGTTATGGGCTAGCGGGAGAGACCCAGTACTTC.

This chain connects TRBV19 to TRBJ1-2, with TRBD1 as a possible D gene (6 bases). V was clipped by 6 bases and J by 2 bases, with 10 bases between them. Germline assignment: CDR1 LNHDA and CDR2 SQIVND (reference sequence). CDR3 length: 13 amino acids. For the CDR3, the DNA is TGTGCCAGTAGCCTTACAGGGAACTATGGCTACACCTTC. This gives the protein CASSLTGNYGYTF.

V gene TRBV28 combines with J gene TRBJ1-2; 7 bases agree with TRBD1. With 3 bases clipped from V and 5 bases from J, the junction kept 6 bases outside the gene matches. The CDR3 consists of 14 residues. CDR1 is MDHEN, CDR2 SYDVKM, per germline. The CDR3 is CASSFNRGFYGYTF. CDR3 in DNA: TGTGCCAGCAGTTTTAACAGGGGATTTTATGGCTACACCTTC.

This clone was found once. The chain couples TRBV5-4 to TRBJ1-1; 8 bases match TRBD1. The CDR3 is 15 residues long. The J segment lost 1 base and the V segment lost 4 bases, leaving 6 bases of the junction unmatched. Germline loops: CDR1 SGHNT, CDR2 YYREEE (reference sequence). This CDR3 is CASSPQGARNTEAFF. The DNA of the CDR3 is TGTGCCAGCAGCCCCCAGGGGGCGCGGAACACTGAAGCTTTCTTT.

This chain joins TRBV2 and TRBJ2-1; tentatively, D is TRBD1 (7 bases). The germline V and J ends were trimmed by 4 bases and 10 bases, with 29 bases remaining between them. This CDR3 region has 18 residues. CDR1 and CDR2 from the germline V gene are SNHLY and FYNNEI. This CDR3 reads CASSGRDRLFRTGLEQFF. CDR3 sequence (DNA): TGTGCCAGCAGTGGTCGGGACAGACTATTCCGTACGGGACTCGAGCAGTTCTTC.

This clone has a single count. J is TRBJ1-1 and V is TRBV28; D is uncertain. The CDR3 contains 13 residues. Trimming stripped 5 bases from V and 0 bases from J, with 7 bases between. Germline lookup yields CDR1 MDHEN and CDR2 SYDVKM. The CDR3 spells CASSTSMNTEAFF. The CDR3 DNA reads TGTGCCAGCAGTACTTCCATGAACACTGAAGCTTTCTTT.

The V and J genes are TRBV15 and TRBJ2-5; 8 bases fit TRBD2. CDR1 is LNHNV, CDR2 YYDKDF, per germline (reference sequence). The junction had 5 bases not matched to a gene; V was cut back by 0 bases and J by 5 bases. The CDR3 runs 15 residues. CDR3 residues: CATSRDRGGSETQYF. The CDR3 DNA sequence: TGTGCCACCAGCAGAGATCGGGGGGGCAGTGAGACCCAGTACTTC.

This rearrangement joins TRBV6-6 to TRBJ2-7; possibly TRBD1 for D (6 bases). This CDR3 has 14 amino acids. The V gene's germline CDR1 is MNHNY and CDR2 SVGAGI (reference sequence). V was trimmed by 8 bases and J by 4 bases, leaving 18 bases between them. In nucleotides, the CDR3 is TGTGCCAGCGGTTCGACAGGCCCGGTTTACGAGCAGTACGTC. It specifies CASGSTGPVYEQYV.

This clone turned up a few times. The CDR3 coding sequence is TGTGCCAGCAGTTTATCGCGGGACAGCTATGGCTACACCTTC. Translation gives CASSLSRDSYGYTF. The rearrangement joins TRBV27 to TRBJ1-2; 7 positions agree with TRBD1. CDR1 and CDR2 (germline): MNHEY, SMNVEV (reference sequence). The junction had 2 bases not matched to a gene; V was cut back by 0 bases and J by 4 bases. The CDR3 is 14 amino acids.

The DNA for the CDR3 is TGTGCCAGCAGCTTAGCCCGGACAGGGAGGACTGAAGCTTTCTTT. It yields the protein CASSLARTGRTEAFF. The chain links TRBV7-9 to TRBJ1-1, with 8 bases that match TRBD1. Germline V gene sequence: CDR1 SEHNR, CDR2 FQNEAQ (reference sequence). The trim removed 0 bases at V and 5 bases at J, leaving 5 bases unmatched. This CDR3 has 15 residues.

The genes are TRBV28 and TRBJ1-2; D is undetermined. The V gene lost 3 bases and the J gene lost 0 bases, with 11 bases spanning the gap. This CDR3 comprises 15 residues. In germline, CDR1 is MDHEN, CDR2 SYDVKM. The CDR3 DNA reads as TGTGCCAGCAGTTTGGGCGGGGTAACTAACTATGGCTACACCTTC. This codes for CASSLGGVTNYGYTF.

The rearrangement uses TRBV9 and TRBJ1-1; TRBD1 matches 11 bases. The CDR3 is 15 amino acids. J was trimmed by 4 bases and V by 3 bases; bases with no gene match: 5. The germline gives CDR1 SGDLS, CDR2 YYNGEE. The CDR3 reads CASSERGTGGTEAFF. For the CDR3, the DNA is TGTGCCAGCAGCGAGAGGGGGACAGGGGGCACTGAAGCTTTCTTT.

The V and J genes are TRBV5-6 and TRBJ2-1, with D maybe TRBD1 (5 bases). Trimming pared 0 bases from V and 3 bases from J, leaving 13 bases between. The CDR3 runs to 16 residues. Germline assignment: CDR1 SGHDT and CDR2 YYEEEE. CDR3 sequence: CASSLAKGHFYNEQFF. The CDR3 nucleotides read TGTGCCAGCAGCTTGGCCAAGGGGCACTTCTACAATGAGCAGTTCTTC.

The CDR3 loop reads CSVDLGGRGTQYF. CDR3 nucleotide sequence: TGCAGCGTTGATCTGGGGGGTAGGGGGACCCAGTACTTC. The rearrangement joins TRBV29-1 to TRBJ2-5, with a possible D match to TRBD2 (6 bases). Between the trimmed V and J ends, which lost 3 bases and 7 bases, there was a span of 15 bases. The CDR3 is made up of 13 amino acids. Germline V gene data show CDR1 as SQVTM and CDR2 as ANQGSEA.